The present TCR beta chain was sequenced within a study of T cell repertoires in cytomegalovirus infection. On the study more broadly: Public signatures in TCR beta pointed to CMV infection and matching HLA type.

TCRdb passed the reads through MiXCR, listing each CDR3 protein once. This sample has roughly 720,000 distinct CDR3 sequences, with approximately 40% found just once. Trimming removed 3 bases at V and 7 bases at J, with 12 bases between. Germline lookup yields CDR1 SGHVS and CDR2 FQNEAQ. The CDR3 is made up of 14 amino acids. This chain uses TRBV7-8 with TRBJ2-2; possibly TRBD2 for D (6 bases). The specimen sequenced was PBMCs. This receptor was obtained from a human donor in good health (CMV status not recorded). Some clones in this sample may be carry-over from other donors' samples. The CDR3 sequence: CASSFVGAGGELFF. The CDR3 DNA follows: TGTGCCAGCAGCTTTGTGGGAGCGGGCGGGGAGCTGTTTTTT.